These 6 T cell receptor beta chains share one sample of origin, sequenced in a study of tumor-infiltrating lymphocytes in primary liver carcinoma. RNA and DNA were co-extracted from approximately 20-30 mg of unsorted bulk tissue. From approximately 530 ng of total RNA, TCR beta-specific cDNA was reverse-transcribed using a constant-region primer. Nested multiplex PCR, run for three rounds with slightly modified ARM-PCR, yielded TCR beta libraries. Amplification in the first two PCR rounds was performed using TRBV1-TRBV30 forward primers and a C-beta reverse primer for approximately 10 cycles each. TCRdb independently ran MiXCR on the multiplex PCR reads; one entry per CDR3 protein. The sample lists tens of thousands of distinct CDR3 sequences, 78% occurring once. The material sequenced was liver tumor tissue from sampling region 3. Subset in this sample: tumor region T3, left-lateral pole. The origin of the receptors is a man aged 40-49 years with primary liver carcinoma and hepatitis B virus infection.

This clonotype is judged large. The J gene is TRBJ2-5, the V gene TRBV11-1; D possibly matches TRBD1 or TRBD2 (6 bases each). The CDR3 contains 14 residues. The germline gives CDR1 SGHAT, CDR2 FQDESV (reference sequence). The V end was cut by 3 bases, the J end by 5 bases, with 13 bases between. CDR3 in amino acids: CASSFNRGQETQYF. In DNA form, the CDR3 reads TGTGCCAGCAGCTTTAACCGGGGGCAGGAGACCCAGTACTTC.

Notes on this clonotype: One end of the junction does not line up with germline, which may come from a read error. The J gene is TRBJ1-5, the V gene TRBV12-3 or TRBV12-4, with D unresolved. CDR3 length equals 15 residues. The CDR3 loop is CASSFEEGSNQPQHF. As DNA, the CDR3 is TGCGCCAGCAGTTTTGAGGAAGGAAGCAATCAGCCCCAGCATTTT.

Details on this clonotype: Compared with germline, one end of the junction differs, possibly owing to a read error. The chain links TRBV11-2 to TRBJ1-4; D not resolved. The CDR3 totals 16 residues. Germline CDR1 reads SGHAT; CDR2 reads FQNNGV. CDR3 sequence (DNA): TGTGCCAGGAGCAGGACTCCAGGAGGAACAAACGAAAAATTGTTTTTT. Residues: CARSRTPGGTNEKLFF.

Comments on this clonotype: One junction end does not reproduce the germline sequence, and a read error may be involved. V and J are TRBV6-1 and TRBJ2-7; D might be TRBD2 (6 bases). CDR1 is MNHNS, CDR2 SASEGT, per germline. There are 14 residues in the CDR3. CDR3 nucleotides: TGTGTCAGCACCGAGGGGACTCCCCCCTACAAGCAGTACTTC. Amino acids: CVSTEGTPPYKQYF.

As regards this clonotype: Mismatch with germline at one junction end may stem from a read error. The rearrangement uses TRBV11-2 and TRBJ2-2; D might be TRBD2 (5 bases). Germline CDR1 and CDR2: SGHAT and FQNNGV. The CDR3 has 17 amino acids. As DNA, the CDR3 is TGTGCCAGCAGCTTAGCATTAGGATCGGCGAACACCGGGGAGCAGTTTTTT. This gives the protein CASSLALGSANTGEQFF.

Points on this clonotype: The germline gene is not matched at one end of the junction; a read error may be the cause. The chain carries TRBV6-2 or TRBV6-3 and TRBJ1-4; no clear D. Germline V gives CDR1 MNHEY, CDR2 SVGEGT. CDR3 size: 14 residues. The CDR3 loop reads CASSLRLGNEKLSF. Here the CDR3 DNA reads TGCGCCAGCAGTTTACGACTGGGAAATGAAAAACTGTCTTTT.